The rows below give T cell receptor beta chains drawn from one sample of a study of T-cell memory formation after mild COVID-19. TCRdb ran MiXCR on the 5' RACE reads and lists one entry per CDR3 protein. The sample comprises 250,000 to 350,000 distinct CDR3 sequences, approximately 15% of which are singletons, and roughly a fifth rests with the top ten. The specimen was PBMCs or a T cell subset sorted from them (not recorded which). All receptors derive from a man aged 18 to 35 who had mild COVID-19 (a few samples of this study predate the infection). Cell type and time point are not known. The CDR3 runs from the conserved cysteine through the conserved F or W. Fields, in order: clone size, J gene, V gene, D gene, CDR3 protein, CDR3 DNA. A D gene is named only where the DNA matches it firmly. Rows may omit the clone size; those that give it use once, few, many or a size class.

abundance: few; j_gene: TRBJ2-3; v_gene: TRBV10-3; d_gene: TRBD2; CDR3aa: CAISGTSGGVTDTQYF; CDR3nt: TGTGCCATCAGCGGGACTAGCGGGGGCGTAACAGATACGCAGTATTTT
abundance: few; j_gene: TRBJ2-5; v_gene: TRBV7-6; d_gene: NA; CDR3aa: CASSRTTGEGTQYF; CDR3nt: TGTGCCAGCAGCAGGACGACAGGGGAGGGGACCCAGTACTTC
abundance: NA; j_gene: TRBJ2-5; v_gene: TRBV29-1; d_gene: NA; CDR3aa: CSVEDLQGFQETQYF; CDR3nt: TGCAGCGTTGAAGATCTTCAGGGTTTCCAAGAGACCCAGTACTTC
abundance: NA; j_gene: TRBJ2-5; v_gene: TRBV4-1; d_gene: TRBD2; CDR3aa: CASSQVAASGGETQYF; CDR3nt: TGCGCCAGCAGCCAAGTGGCAGCTAGCGGGGGTGAGACCCAGTACTTC
abundance: NA; j_gene: TRBJ1-3; v_gene: TRBV5-5; d_gene: NA; CDR3aa: CASSSSWGPGNTIYF; CDR3nt: TGTGCCAGCAGCTCTTCGTGGGGGCCGGGAAACACCATATATTTT
abundance: NA; j_gene: TRBJ2-1; v_gene: TRBV4-3; d_gene: NA; CDR3aa: CASSRGHNEQFF; CDR3nt: TGCGCCAGCAGCCGAGGGCACAATGAGCAGTTCTTC
abundance: NA; j_gene: TRBJ2-3; v_gene: TRBV6-5; d_gene: NA; CDR3aa: CASSPRARGSSATDTQYF; CDR3nt: TGTGCCAGCAGTCCTCGGGCTAGGGGATCTTCCGCCACAGATACGCAGTATTTT
abundance: NA; j_gene: TRBJ1-5; v_gene: TRBV11-2; d_gene: NA; CDR3aa: CASSLGAHQPQHF; CDR3nt: TGTGCCAGCAGCTTAGGGGCCCATCAGCCCCAGCATTTT
abundance: NA; j_gene: TRBJ1-1; v_gene: TRBV7-9; d_gene: NA; CDR3aa: CASSLADPGQEAFF; CDR3nt: TGTGCCAGCAGCTTAGCGGACCCCGGACAGGAAGCTTTCTTT
abundance: NA; j_gene: TRBJ1-6; v_gene: TRBV12-3/TRBV12-4; d_gene: NA; CDR3aa: CASSLGRGLNSPLHF; CDR3nt: TGTGCCAGCAGTTTAGGCCGGGGTCTTAATTCACCCCTCCACTTT
abundance: medium-sized; j_gene: TRBJ2-1; v_gene: TRBV4-1; d_gene: TRBD2; CDR3aa: CASSQAGGSYNEQFF; CDR3nt: TGCGCCAGCAGCCAAGCGGGGGGCTCCTACAATGAGCAGTTCTTC
abundance: NA; j_gene: TRBJ1-1; v_gene: TRBV18; d_gene: TRBD1; CDR3aa: CASSPATGMNTEAFF; CDR3nt: TGTGCCAGCTCCCCAGCGACAGGGATGAACACTGAAGCTTTCTTT
abundance: NA; j_gene: TRBJ1-2; v_gene: TRBV4-3; d_gene: NA; CDR3aa: CASSQELWESYGYTF; CDR3nt: TGCGCCAGCAGCCAAGAACTGTGGGAGTCCTATGGCTACACCTTC
abundance: NA; j_gene: TRBJ1-2; v_gene: TRBV5-6; d_gene: TRBD1; CDR3aa: CASTLQGGPNYGYTF; CDR3nt: TGTGCCAGCACCTTGCAGGGGGGGCCAAACTATGGCTACACCTTC
abundance: few; j_gene: TRBJ2-1; v_gene: TRBV11-2; d_gene: NA; CDR3aa: CASSLTGHYNEQFF; CDR3nt: TGTGCCAGCAGCTTAACAGGACACTACAATGAGCAGTTCTTC
abundance: few; j_gene: TRBJ1-2; v_gene: TRBV6-6; d_gene: NA; CDR3aa: CASRLGGGTNYGYTF; CDR3nt: TGTGCCAGCAGACTGGGGGGGGGAACTAACTATGGCTACACCTTC
abundance: NA; j_gene: TRBJ1-1; v_gene: TRBV14; d_gene: NA; CDR3aa: CASSQTQSTEAFF; CDR3nt: TGTGCCAGCAGCCAAACCCAGTCCACTGAAGCTTTCTTT
abundance: few; j_gene: TRBJ2-2; v_gene: TRBV9; d_gene: NA; CDR3aa: CASSASPRSFGDTGELFF; CDR3nt: TGTGCCAGCAGCGCATCCCCGAGGAGTTTCGGGGACACCGGGGAGCTGTTTTTT
abundance: few; j_gene: TRBJ2-1; v_gene: TRBV7-6; d_gene: NA; CDR3aa: CASSLTPRSSRNEQFF; CDR3nt: TGTGCCAGCAGCTTGACCCCTCGGTCTAGTCGGAATGAGCAGTTCTTC
abundance: NA; j_gene: TRBJ1-5; v_gene: TRBV16; d_gene: NA; CDR3aa: CASGRPLGQPQHF; CDR3nt: TGTGCCAGCGGCAGACCTTTGGGTCAGCCCCAGCATTTT
abundance: NA; j_gene: TRBJ1-4; v_gene: TRBV6-2/TRBV6-3; d_gene: NA; CDR3aa: CASSYSLGATGNEKLFF; CDR3nt: TGTGCCAGCAGTTACTCGCTCGGCGCGACAGGCAACGAAAAACTGTTTTTT
abundance: NA; j_gene: TRBJ2-5; v_gene: TRBV5-4; d_gene: NA; CDR3aa: CASSLMGDNQETQYF; CDR3nt: TGTGCCAGCAGCTTGATGGGGGACAACCAAGAGACCCAGTACTTC
abundance: NA; j_gene: TRBJ2-1; v_gene: TRBV7-6; d_gene: NA; CDR3aa: CASSLQDARDRFF; CDR3nt: TGTGCCAGCAGCTTACAGGACGCCAGGGATCGGTTCTTC